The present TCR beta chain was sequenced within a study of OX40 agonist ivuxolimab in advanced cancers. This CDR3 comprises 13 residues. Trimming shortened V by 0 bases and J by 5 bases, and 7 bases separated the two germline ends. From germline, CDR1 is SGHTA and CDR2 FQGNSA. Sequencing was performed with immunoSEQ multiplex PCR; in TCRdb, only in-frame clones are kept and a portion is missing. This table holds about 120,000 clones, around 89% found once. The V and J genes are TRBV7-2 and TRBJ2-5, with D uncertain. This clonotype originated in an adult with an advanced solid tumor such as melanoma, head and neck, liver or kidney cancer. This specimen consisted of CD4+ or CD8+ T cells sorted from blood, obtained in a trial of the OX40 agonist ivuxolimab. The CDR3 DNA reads TGTGCCAGCAGCTTAGCGTCCTCGGAGACCCAGTACTTC. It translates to CASSLASSETQYF.